These 10 T cell receptor beta chains were sequenced from one sample in a study of T-cell memory formation after mild COVID-19. Using its own MiXCR run on the 5' RACE reads, TCRdb lists one record per CDR3 protein. Of roughly 250,000 distinct CDR3 sequences detected, roughly 17% appear once; the ten largest clones hold 3.5%. The source material was PBMCs or a T cell subset sorted from them (not recorded which). Source of these receptors: a man aged 18 to 29 who had mild COVID-19 (a few samples of this study predate the infection). Cell type and time point are not known.

This clonotype came up a few times. The V gene is TRBV4-3, the J gene TRBJ2-1; 8 bases are shared with TRBD2. Germline CDR1 reads LGHNA; CDR2 reads YSLEER. With 5 bases clipped from V and 9 bases from J, the junction kept 9 bases outside the gene matches. The CDR3 covers 14 residues. This CDR3 reads CASSIPGLGGEQFF. In DNA form, the CDR3 reads TGCGCCAGCAGCATCCCGGGACTAGGGGGTGAGCAGTTCTTC.

This chain links TRBV5-1 with TRBJ2-3; D may be TRBD2 (5 bases). Trimming removed 0 bases at V and 4 bases at J, with 12 bases between. The CDR3 is 15 residues long. Germline values: CDR1 SGHRS, CDR2 YFSETQ. This chain's CDR3 is CASSLAGRGPDTQYF. The CDR3 coding sequence is TGCGCCAGCAGCTTGGCCGGTCGGGGTCCAGATACGCAGTATTTT.

This clonotype was observed many times. The chain carries TRBV7-2 and TRBJ2-3, with no clear D. V was cut by 3 bases and J by 0 bases, with 4 bases left in between. Per the germline V gene, CDR1 is SGHTA and CDR2 is FQGNSA. The CDR3 loop spans 13 amino acids. The CDR3 sequence is CASSLDSTDTQYF. Written as DNA, the CDR3 is TGTGCCAGCAGCTTGGACAGCACAGATACGCAGTATTTT.

The rearrangement links TRBV7-9 to TRBJ2-3; D unclear. Germline CDR1 is SEHNR and CDR2 is FQNEAQ (reference sequence). The CDR3 consists of 12 residues. The V end lost 5 bases, the J end lost 5 bases, and 8 bases lay between the germline ends. The CDR3 DNA sequence: TGTGCCAGCAGCCCCGTCAGAGATACGCAGTATTTT. This translates into CASSPVRDTQYF.

This clonotype came up many times. V gene TRBV6-5 combines with J gene TRBJ2-6, with D possibly matching TRBD1 (6 bases). Trimming removed 4 bases from V and 18 bases from J, with 16 bases in between. Looked up from germline, CDR1 is MNHEY and CDR2 is SVGAGI. The CDR3 sequence is 12 residues long. The CDR3 protein is CASSSNDRKWTF. The CDR3 DNA reads as TGTGCCAGCAGTTCCAACGACAGGAAATGGACTTTC.

The V gene is TRBV5-4, the J gene TRBJ2-3, with TRBD2 as a possible D gene (7 bases). The V and J ends lost 0 bases and 2 bases respectively, with 19 bases between them. This CDR3 is 18 amino acids long. Germline V gene data show CDR1 as SGHNT and CDR2 as YYREEE (reference sequence). CDR3 bases: TGTGCCAGCAGCTTGGGGAGGAGGGGCGGGGGCCCCACAGATACGCAGTATTTT. Protein sequence: CASSLGRRGGGPTDTQYF.

The chain couples TRBV5-5 to TRBJ2-7, with 9 bases identical to TRBD1. The CDR3 extends over 14 amino acids. With 4 bases clipped from V and 4 bases from J, the junction kept 6 bases outside the gene matches. Germline values: CDR1 SGHKS, CDR2 YYEKEE (reference sequence). The CDR3 DNA is TGTGCCAGCAGCGGAACAGGGGGCGGGTACGAGCAGTACTTC. It specifies CASSGTGGGYEQYF.

This clonotype has just a few counts. The CDR3 loop reads CASSPGIGDTIYF. The CDR3 coding sequence is TGTGCCAGCTCACCAGGGATAGGCGACACCATATATTTT. The rearrangement uses TRBV18 and TRBJ1-3; D unresolved. V dropped 2 bases and J dropped 8 bases, with 10 bases sitting between them. Germline values: CDR1 KGHSH, CDR2 LQKENI. The CDR3 runs to 13 residues.

There are many counts of this clonotype. The CDR3 DNA follows: TGTGCCACCAGTGATCCCAGGACTAGCACAGATACGCAGTATTTT. This codes for CATSDPRTSTDTQYF. The chain carries TRBV24-1 and TRBJ2-3; D may be TRBD2 (5 bases). The CDR3 runs 15 residues. Germline loops: CDR1 KGHDR, CDR2 SFDVKD. V was trimmed by 3 bases and J by 0 bases, leaving 9 bases between them.

This clonotype was counted between two and nine times. This chain connects TRBV5-1 to TRBJ2-2; maybe TRBD1 (6 bases). There are 14 residues in the CDR3. V was pared by 6 bases and J by 1 base, with 10 bases between. Germline CDR1 reads SGHRS; CDR2 reads YFSETQ. CDR3 coding DNA: TGCGCCAGCAACTCAGGGGAGAACACCGGGGAGCTGTTTTTT. The encoded protein is CASNSGENTGELFF. The full variable domain, its missing parts supplied by reference TRBV5-1 and TRBJ2-2, is KAGVTQTPRYLIKTRGQQVTLSCSPISGHRSVSWYQQTPGQGLQFLFEYFSETQRNKGNFPGRFSGRQFSNSRSEMNVSTLELGDSALYLCASNSGENTGELFFGEGSRLTVL.